The 20 T cell receptor beta chains presented below share a single source sample, sequenced in a study of cytomegalovirus exposure and HLA in healthy donors. This PCR relied on a set of 60 Vbeta primers and 13 Jbeta primers. Using immunoSEQ multiplex PCR, the repertoire was profiled, and TCRdb retains in-frame clones only, with some absent. The sample records about 150,000 clones, 60% to 85% being singletons. Sequenced input: PBMCs. The origin of the receptors is a female donor in good health and CMV-seropositive.

This chain links TRBV15 with TRBJ1-1; weak D call: TRBD1 (6 bases). Deletions cut 5 bases from V and 3 bases from J, with 10 bases between. The CDR3 consists of 13 residues. Looked up from germline, CDR1 is LNHNV and CDR2 is YYDKDF (reference sequence). CDR3 sequence reads: CATSQGSYTEAFF. The CDR3 region has the DNA TGTGCCACCAGCCAGGGGTCGTACACTGAAGCTTTCTTT.

This clone came up a few times. For the CDR3, the DNA is TGTGCCAGCAGCATCTCCGGGACAGGTCTCAAGAACACTGAAGCTTTCTTT. As protein: CASSISGTGLKNTEAFF. The chain links TRBV13 to TRBJ1-1; 8 nucleotides match TRBD1. From germline, CDR1 is PRHDT and CDR2 FYEKMQ (reference sequence). V dropped 5 bases and J dropped 1; count of bases not matched to a gene: 12. The CDR3 runs 17 residues.

This chain joins TRBV6-4 and TRBJ2-3; D is possibly TRBD1 (5 bases). Germline values: CDR1 MRHNA, CDR2 SNTAGT. V was cut by 3 bases and J by 0 bases, with 7 bases left in between. The CDR3 sequence is 14 residues long. CDR3 protein: CASSDGASTDTQYF. DNA of the CDR3: TGTGCCAGCAGTGATGGGGCTAGCACAGATACGCAGTATTTT.

This clone has more than one count but fewer than ten. V usage is TRBV7-9 and J usage is TRBJ1-1, with D maybe TRBD1 (5 bases). Germline lookup yields CDR1 SEHNR and CDR2 FQNEAQ (reference sequence). This CDR3 region has 15 residues. V dropped 1 base and J dropped 4 bases, with 13 bases sitting between them. For the CDR3, the DNA is TGTGCCAGCAGCTTAGTGGTACGGGGGTCCACTGAAGCTTTCTTT. The encoded protein is CASSLVVRGSTEAFF. The whole variable domain, filled in from reference TRBV7-9 and TRBJ1-1, reads DTGVSQNPRHKITKRGQNVTFRCDPISEHNRLYWYRQTLGQGPEFLTYFQNEAQLEKSRLLSDRFSAERPKGSFSTLEIQRTEQGDSAMYLCASSLVVRGSTEAFFGQGTRLTVV.

In DNA, the CDR3 is TGTGCCTGGAGTGGTTCGGGCAGGGCGGCTCAGCCCCAGCATTTT. This encodes CAWSGSGRAAQPQHF. The chain employs TRBV30 and TRBJ1-5; D might be TRBD1 (5 bases). The CDR3 consists of 15 residues. V lost 1 base to trimming and J lost 6 bases, with 16 bases between them. Per the germline V gene, CDR1 is GTSNPN and CDR2 is SVGIG (reference sequence).

The chain couples TRBV2 to TRBJ1-5; 9 nucleotides agree with TRBD1. CDR3 length: 15 residues. J was trimmed by 6 bases and V by 4 bases; bases with no gene match: 7. The germline gives CDR1 SNHLY, CDR2 FYNNEI. The CDR3: CASSGSGTGSQPQHF. CDR3 coding DNA: TGTGCCAGCAGTGGTTCCGGGACAGGGAGTCAGCCCCAGCATTTT.

The chain employs TRBV7-3 and TRBJ2-7; D is possibly TRBD1 (6 bases). The CDR3 spans 14 residues. Germline assignment: CDR1 SGHTA and CDR2 FQGTGA. Trimming pared 5 bases from V and 6 bases from J, leaving 17 bases between. CDR3 amino acids: CASSLDSQRGEQYF. In nucleotides, the CDR3 is TGTGCCAGCAGCCTGGACAGTCAAAGGGGCGAGCAGTACTTC.

Concerning this clone: Other DNA sequences within the sample encode an identical CDR3. V gene TRBV7-9 combines with J gene TRBJ1-1; tentative D call: TRBD1 (5 bases). Deletions cut 5 bases from V and 1 base from J, with 14 bases between. The CDR3 runs to 15 residues. Germline CDR1 is SEHNR and CDR2 is FQNEAQ (reference sequence). CDR3 protein: CASSPWTSTNTEAFF. As DNA, the CDR3 is TGTGCCAGCAGCCCGTGGACATCGACGAACACTGAAGCTTTCTTT.

This clone was found once. The chain combines TRBV6-1 with TRBJ1-3; 7 positions match TRBD1. The junction had 7 bases not matched to a gene; V was cut back by 3 bases and J by 2 bases. The CDR3 covers 16 residues. The germline gives CDR1 MNHNS, CDR2 SASEGT. The CDR3 reads CASSEAGQATGNTIYF. CDR3 in DNA: TGTGCCAGCAGTGAGGCCGGACAGGCAACTGGAAACACCATATATTTT.

The V and J genes are TRBV7-9 and TRBJ1-2; D is unclear. Between the trimmed V and J ends, which lost 4 bases and 0 bases, there was a span of 12 bases. Germline CDR1 and CDR2: SEHNR and FQNEAQ (reference sequence). The CDR3 is 15 residues long. The CDR3 protein is CASSSGTVANYGYTF. The CDR3 DNA is TGTGCCAGCAGCTCGGGTACGGTAGCTAACTATGGCTACACCTTC.

The J gene is TRBJ1-1, the V gene TRBV11-2; tentative D call: TRBD1 (5 bases). The CDR3 totals 12 residues. Germline assignment: CDR1 SGHAT and CDR2 FQNNGV. V dropped 5 bases and J dropped 9 bases, with 13 bases sitting between them. CDR3 DNA sequence: TGTGCCAGCAGCCGACAGCTCACCCAAGCTTTCTTT. Its protein product is CASSRQLTQAFF.

The chain couples TRBV5-6 to TRBJ1-2; a weak D match, TRBD1 (5 bases). Looked up from germline, CDR1 is SGHDT and CDR2 is YYEEEE. The V and J ends lost 0 bases and 5 bases respectively, with 11 bases between them. This CDR3 has 14 residues. CDR3 amino acids: CASSLDQGLYGYTF. The CDR3, as DNA: TGTGCCAGCAGCTTGGATCAGGGTTTGTATGGCTACACCTTC.

The J gene is TRBJ2-7, the V gene TRBV5-1, with TRBD1 identical over 10 bases. V lost 4 bases and J lost 3; bases outside the gene matches: 7. This CDR3 has 15 amino acids. CDR1 is SGHRS and CDR2 is YFSETQ in the germline V gene. The CDR3: CASSGAGTGVYEQYF. The CDR3 nucleotides read TGCGCCAGCAGCGGCGCCGGGACAGGGGTCTACGAGCAGTACTTC.

J is TRBJ2-2 and V is TRBV11-2; D is unclear. CDR1 SGHAT and CDR2 FQNNGV come from the germline V gene. This CDR3 has 15 residues. V lost 2 bases, J lost 0 bases, and 7 bases lay in between. For the CDR3, the DNA is TGTGCCAGCAGCTTATTACATACGAACACCGGGGAGCTGTTTTTT. Protein: CASSLLHTNTGELFF.

This clone showed up just a few times. The chain carries TRBV15 and TRBJ1-2, with TRBD1 as a possible D gene (5 bases). Germline values: CDR1 LNHNV, CDR2 YYDKDF (reference sequence). Trimming took off 2 bases at V and 4 bases at J, with 20 bases between the two ends. CDR3 length: 17 amino acids. CDR3 bases: TGTGCCACCAGCAGAACTCCCCAGGGCCCACGGTCCTATGGCTACACCTTC. Translating it yields CATSRTPQGPRSYGYTF.

V is TRBV6-6 and J is TRBJ1-1, with 8 bases aligning to TRBD1. Trimming cost V 10 bases and J 3 bases; bases outside gene matches: 7. The CDR3 runs 13 residues. The V gene's germline CDR1 is MNHNY and CDR2 SVGAGI (reference sequence). The CDR3 DNA follows: TGTGCCACAGAACAGGGGGAATACACTGAAGCTTTCTTT. Protein product: CATEQGEYTEAFF.

The rearrangement joins TRBV5-1 to TRBJ2-6, with unresolved D. V was clipped by 1 base and J by 0 bases, with 5 bases between them. There are 15 residues in the CDR3. Germline assignment: CDR1 SGHRS and CDR2 YFSETQ. Here the CDR3 DNA reads TGCGCCAGCAGCTTGCAGGACTCTGGGGCCAACGTCCTGACTTTC. Protein sequence: CASSLQDSGANVLTF.

V usage is TRBV15 and J usage is TRBJ2-7, with TRBD2 matching over 7 bases. CDR3 size: 14 residues. The V segment lost 8 bases and the J segment 7 bases; nucleotides outside the gene matches: 14. Germline CDR1 and CDR2: LNHNV and YYDKDF (reference sequence). The DNA for the CDR3 is TGTGCCACCTCGGTATTTCAGCGGGGCAGGGAGCAGTACTTC. It translates to CATSVFQRGREQYF.

This sequence joins TRBV11-2 and TRBJ1-1; D perhaps matches TRBD1 (6 bases). The length of the CDR3 is 15 residues. The V end was cut by 5 bases, the J end by 6 bases, with 19 bases between. Germline CDR1 reads SGHAT; CDR2 reads FQNNGV. CDR3 nucleotides: TGTGCCAGCAGCCTCTCACATCGGGGGGGCGCTGAAGCTTTCTTT. It codes for CASSLSHRGGAEAFF.

CDR3: CASSSGGAGTEKLFF. CDR3 nucleotides: TGTGCCAGCAGCTCTGGGGGGGCAGGTACTGAAAAACTGTTTTTT. The chain joins TRBV5-4 to TRBJ1-4, with D perhaps matching TRBD1 (6 bases). Germline CDR1 and CDR2: SGHNT and YYREEE (reference sequence). This CDR3 region has 15 residues. The V end was cut by 3 bases, the J end by 7 bases, with 16 bases between.